This entry describes one T cell receptor beta chain. Its antigen is currently unknown. This CDR3 comprises 12 residues. Germline CDR1 is SNHLY and CDR2 is FYNNEI. With 4 bases removed from V and 1 base from J, the gap between germline ends came to 5 bases. Sequenced by immunoSEQ multiplex PCR; TCRdb stores in-frame clones only, minus some. The sample lists approximately 120,000 clones, roughly 92% seen once, with 0.8% to 1% in the top ten. The record originates from a study of OX40 agonist ivuxolimab in advanced cancers. Study-wide points: Among patients with partial responses at 0.1-3.0 mg/kg, clonal expansion was among the lowest.

Sequenced here: CD4+ or CD8+ T cells sorted from blood, sampled in a trial of the OX40 agonist ivuxolimab. The TCR comes from an adult with an advanced solid tumor such as melanoma, head and neck, liver or kidney cancer. The chain combines TRBV2 with TRBJ2-7; no clear D gene. In DNA, the CDR3 is TGTGCCAGCAGTGGCAGGTCCTACGAGCAGTACTTC. Residues: CASSGRSYEQYF.